What follows is one TCR beta chain and its context. This entry is derived from a study of T-cell memory formation after mild COVID-19. Germline V gene data show CDR1 as MNHEY and CDR2 as SVGAGI. The germline V and J ends were trimmed by 0 bases and 5 bases, with 13 bases remaining between them. The CDR3 consists of 15 residues. TCRdb passed the 5' RACE reads through MiXCR, listing each CDR3 protein once. The sample carries just under 550,000 distinct CDR3 sequences, about a fifth recorded once. The gene calls are TRBV6-5 and TRBJ1-1, with D unclear. This receptor was obtained from an adult woman who had mild COVID-19 (a few samples of this study predate the infection). Cell type and time point are not known. Input material: PBMCs or a T cell subset sorted from them (not recorded which). CDR3 loop: CASSYSGSGATEAFF. As DNA, the CDR3 is TGTGCCAGCAGTTACTCGGGCAGCGGAGCTACTGAAGCTTTCTTT.